The T cell receptor (beta chain) described here comes from a study of blood T cell repertoires in COVID-19. Participants had their cohort set by participant-reported clinical history. Some clones are missing from TCRdb's copy, which holds only in-frame ones; the method was immunoSEQ multiplex PCR. Of under 350,000 clones listed, over 85% are singletons. Trimming removed 0 bases at V and 4 bases at J, with 8 bases between. The CDR3 contains 14 residues. The germline V gene has CDR1 KGHDR and CDR2 SFDVKD. The chain couples TRBV24-1 to TRBJ1-2, with TRBD1 as a possible D gene (5 bases). Sequencing used PBMCs or T cells enriched from blood (not recorded which). The sequence derives from an older woman who had recovered from COVID-19. DNA of the CDR3: TGTGCCACCAGTGATTTGAACAGGAGCTATGGCTACACCTTC. Residues: CATSDLNRSYGYTF.